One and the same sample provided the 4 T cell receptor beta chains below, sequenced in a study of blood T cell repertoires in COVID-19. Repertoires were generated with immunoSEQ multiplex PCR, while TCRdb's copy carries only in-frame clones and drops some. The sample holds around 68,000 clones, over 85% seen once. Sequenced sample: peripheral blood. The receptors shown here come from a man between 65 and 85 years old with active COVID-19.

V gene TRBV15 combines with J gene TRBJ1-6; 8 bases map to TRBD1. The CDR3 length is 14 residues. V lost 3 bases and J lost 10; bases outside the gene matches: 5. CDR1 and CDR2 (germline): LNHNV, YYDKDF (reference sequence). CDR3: CATSRDRVGSPLHF. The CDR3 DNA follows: TGTGCCACCAGCAGGGACAGGGTGGGGTCACCCCTCCACTTT.

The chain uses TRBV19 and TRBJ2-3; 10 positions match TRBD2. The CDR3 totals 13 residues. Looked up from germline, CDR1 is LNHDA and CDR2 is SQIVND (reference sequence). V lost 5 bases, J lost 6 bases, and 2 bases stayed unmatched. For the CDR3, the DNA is TGTGCCAGTAGTGTGACTAGCGGGGATACGCAGTATTTT. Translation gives CASSVTSGDTQYF.

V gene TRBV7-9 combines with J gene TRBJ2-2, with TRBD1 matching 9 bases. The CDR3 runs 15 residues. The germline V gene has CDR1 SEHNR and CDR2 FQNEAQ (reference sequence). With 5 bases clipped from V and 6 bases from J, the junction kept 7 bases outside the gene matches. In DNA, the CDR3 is TGTGCCAGCAGCCATACGACAGGGGGTGCCGGGGAGCTGTTTTTT. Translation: CASSHTTGGAGELFF.

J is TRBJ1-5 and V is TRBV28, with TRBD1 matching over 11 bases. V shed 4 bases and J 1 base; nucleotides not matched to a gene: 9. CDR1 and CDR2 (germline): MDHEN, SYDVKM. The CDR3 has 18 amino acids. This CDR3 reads CASSSTGQGVYSNQPQHF. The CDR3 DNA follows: TGTGCCAGCAGTTCCACGGGACAGGGGGTATACAGCAATCAGCCCCAGCATTTT.